The sequence of this T cell receptor (beta chain) was determined in a study of vaccination and CD4 T cells after COVID-19. Overall study: Post-COVID sampling occurred a median roughly 100 days after diagnosis (range 35 to 161).

A remark on this clonotype: Its specificity is unknown.

Treatment defined: roughly ten-day PBMC culture with coronavirus spike peptide pools or control peptides (ViraFEST assay). The collection of CD4+ T cells from the unexposed donor took place before the COVID-19 pandemic (2011-2018). The ends lost 5 bases at V and 6 bases at J; junction bases unmatched: 10. CDR3 length: 15 amino acids. Germline V lookup: CDR1 SGHAT, CDR2 FQNNGV. Cultured CD4+ T cell DNA underwent sequencing with the Oncomine TCR Beta short-read assay. TCRdb re-called the PCR reads through MiXCR, storing one row per CDR3 protein. This table holds approximately 7,100 distinct CDR3 sequences, about 55% found once.

Sequencing was done on a sample of CD4+ T cells from blood, cultured in vitro. This chain joins TRBV11-2 and TRBJ1-2; 9 bases fit TRBD1. The source is a human donor in good health. The DNA for the CDR3 is TGTGCCAGCAGCATCCAACAGGGGGCGCATGATGGCTACACCTTC. Protein product: CASSIQQGAHDGYTF.